The present T cell receptor (beta chain) was sequenced within a study of blood T cell repertoires in COVID-19. Whole-study context: Sites across the United States, Italy and Spain contributed samples from acute and convalescent COVID-19. The analysed material was cDNA or gDNA that came from T cells, B-cell-depleted T cells, or PBMCs.

Original processing methods: Nucleated cell counts were estimated from reference gene primer amplification. Profiling relied on immunoSEQ multiplex PCR, and the TCRdb table lists in-frame clones only, not all of them. That table supplies the V and J calls and clone size; D and trimming were determined from the DNA. The sample carries approximately 100,000 clones, about 90% recorded once. The V end lost 7 bases, the J end lost 9 bases, and 14 bases lay between the germline ends. This CDR3 is built from 12 residues. The V gene's germline CDR1 is SGHRS and CDR2 YFSETQ. The chain combines TRBV5-1 with TRBJ2-4, with D uncertain. The sample was peripheral blood. This receptor was taken from a human donor in a cohort sampled during active COVID-19. DNA of the CDR3: TGCGCCAGCTATGAGCCAGGTGGCATTCAGTACTTC. Amino acid sequence: CASYEPGGIQYF.